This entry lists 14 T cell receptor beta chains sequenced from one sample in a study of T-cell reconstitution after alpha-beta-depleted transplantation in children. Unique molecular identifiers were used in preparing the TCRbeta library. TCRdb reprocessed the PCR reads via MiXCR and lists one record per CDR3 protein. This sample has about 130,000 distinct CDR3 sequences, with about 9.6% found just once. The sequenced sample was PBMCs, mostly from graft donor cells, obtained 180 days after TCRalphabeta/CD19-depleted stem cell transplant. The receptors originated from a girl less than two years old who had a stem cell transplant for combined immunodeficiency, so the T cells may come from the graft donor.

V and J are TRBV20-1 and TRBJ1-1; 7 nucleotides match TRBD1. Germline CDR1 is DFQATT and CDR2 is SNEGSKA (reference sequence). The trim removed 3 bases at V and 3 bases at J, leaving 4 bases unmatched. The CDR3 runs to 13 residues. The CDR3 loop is CSASHRGDTEAFF. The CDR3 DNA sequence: TGCAGTGCTAGCCACAGGGGTGACACTGAAGCTTTCTTT.

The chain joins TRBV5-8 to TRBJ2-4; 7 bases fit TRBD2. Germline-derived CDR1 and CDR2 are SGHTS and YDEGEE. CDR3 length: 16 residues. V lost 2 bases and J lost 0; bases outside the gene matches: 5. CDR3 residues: CASSLTREGAKNIQYF. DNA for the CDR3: TGTGCCAGCAGCTTAACAAGGGAGGGAGCCAAAAACATTCAGTACTTC.

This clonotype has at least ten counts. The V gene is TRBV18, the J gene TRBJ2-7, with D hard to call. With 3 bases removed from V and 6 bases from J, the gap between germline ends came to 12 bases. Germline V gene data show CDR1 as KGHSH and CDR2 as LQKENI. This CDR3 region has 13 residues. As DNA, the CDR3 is TGTGCCAGCTCACCCTCTAGGATGTCCGAGCAGTACTTC. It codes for CASSPSRMSEQYF.

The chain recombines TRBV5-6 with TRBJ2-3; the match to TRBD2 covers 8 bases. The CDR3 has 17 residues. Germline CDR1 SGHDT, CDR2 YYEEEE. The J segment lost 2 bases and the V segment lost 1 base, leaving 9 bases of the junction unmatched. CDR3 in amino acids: CASSLFRGGGATDTQYF. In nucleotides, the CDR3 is TGTGCCAGCAGCTTGTTTCGGGGGGGCGGAGCCACAGATACGCAGTATTTT.

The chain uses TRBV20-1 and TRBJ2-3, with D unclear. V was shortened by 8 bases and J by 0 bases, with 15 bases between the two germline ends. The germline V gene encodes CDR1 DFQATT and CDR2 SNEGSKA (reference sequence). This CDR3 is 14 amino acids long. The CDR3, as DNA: TGCAGTCCTGAAGAGAACCCTAGCACAGATACGCAGTATTTT. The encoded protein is CSPEENPSTDTQYF.

The CDR3 coding sequence is TGCAGTGCTACCACAGACCTACGCGGGCTCTCCTACGAGCAGTACTTC. This translates into CSATTDLRGLSYEQYF. The chain recombines TRBV20-1 with TRBJ2-7; TRBD2 is a possible D gene (5 bases). The CDR3 consists of 16 residues. V was cut by 4 bases and J by 0 bases, with 19 bases left in between. Germline CDR1 is DFQATT and CDR2 is SNEGSKA (reference sequence).

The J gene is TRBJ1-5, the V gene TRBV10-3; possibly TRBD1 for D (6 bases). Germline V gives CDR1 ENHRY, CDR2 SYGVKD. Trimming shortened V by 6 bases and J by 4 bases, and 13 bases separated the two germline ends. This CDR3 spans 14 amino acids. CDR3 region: CAISEGGRNQPQHF. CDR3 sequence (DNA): TGTGCCATCAGCGAAGGGGGGAGGAATCAGCCCCAGCATTTT.

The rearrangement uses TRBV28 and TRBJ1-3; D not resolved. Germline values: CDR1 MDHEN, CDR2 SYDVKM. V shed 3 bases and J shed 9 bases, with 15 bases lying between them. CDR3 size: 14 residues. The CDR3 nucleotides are TGTGCCAGCAGTTTCGCGGGCCCGGGTATCACCATATATTTT. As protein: CASSFAGPGITIYF.

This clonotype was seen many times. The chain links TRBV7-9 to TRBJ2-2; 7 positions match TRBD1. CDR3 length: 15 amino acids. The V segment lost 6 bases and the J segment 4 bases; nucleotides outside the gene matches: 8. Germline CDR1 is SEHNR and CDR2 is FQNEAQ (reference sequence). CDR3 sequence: CASSFGQAVTGELFF. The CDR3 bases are TGTGCCAGCAGTTTTGGACAGGCGGTCACCGGGGAGCTGTTTTTT.

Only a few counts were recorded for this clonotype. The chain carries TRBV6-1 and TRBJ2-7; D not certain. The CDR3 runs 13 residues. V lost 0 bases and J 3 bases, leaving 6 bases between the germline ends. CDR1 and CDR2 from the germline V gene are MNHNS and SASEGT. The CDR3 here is CASSEANSYEQYF. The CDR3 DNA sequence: TGTGCCAGCAGTGAAGCGAATAGCTACGAGCAGTACTTC.

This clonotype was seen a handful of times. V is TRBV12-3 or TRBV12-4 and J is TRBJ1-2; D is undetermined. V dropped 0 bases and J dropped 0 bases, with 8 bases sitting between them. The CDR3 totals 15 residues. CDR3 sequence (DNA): TGTGCCAGCAGTTTAGCGCTGGTAGCTAACTATGGCTACACCTTC. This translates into CASSLALVANYGYTF.

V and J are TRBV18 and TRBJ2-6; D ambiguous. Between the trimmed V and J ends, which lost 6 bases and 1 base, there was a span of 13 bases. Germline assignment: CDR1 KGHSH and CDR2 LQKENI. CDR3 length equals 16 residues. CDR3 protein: CASSPGRESGANVLTF. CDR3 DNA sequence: TGTGCCAGCTCCCCAGGCAGAGAATCTGGGGCCAACGTCCTGACTTTC.

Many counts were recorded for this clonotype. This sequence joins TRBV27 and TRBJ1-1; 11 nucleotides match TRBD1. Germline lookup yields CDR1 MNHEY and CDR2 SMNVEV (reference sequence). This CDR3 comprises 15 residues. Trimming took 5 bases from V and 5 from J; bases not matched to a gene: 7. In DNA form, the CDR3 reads TGTGCCAGCAGTCTACGGACAGGGGGCGGGACTGAAGCTTTCTTT. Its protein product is CASSLRTGGGTEAFF.

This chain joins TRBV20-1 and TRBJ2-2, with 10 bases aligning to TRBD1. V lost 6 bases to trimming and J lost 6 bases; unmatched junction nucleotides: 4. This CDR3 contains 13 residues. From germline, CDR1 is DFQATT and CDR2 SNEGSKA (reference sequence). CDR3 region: CSAVTGGPGELFF. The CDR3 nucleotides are TGCAGTGCCGTGACAGGGGGCCCCGGGGAGCTGTTTTTT.